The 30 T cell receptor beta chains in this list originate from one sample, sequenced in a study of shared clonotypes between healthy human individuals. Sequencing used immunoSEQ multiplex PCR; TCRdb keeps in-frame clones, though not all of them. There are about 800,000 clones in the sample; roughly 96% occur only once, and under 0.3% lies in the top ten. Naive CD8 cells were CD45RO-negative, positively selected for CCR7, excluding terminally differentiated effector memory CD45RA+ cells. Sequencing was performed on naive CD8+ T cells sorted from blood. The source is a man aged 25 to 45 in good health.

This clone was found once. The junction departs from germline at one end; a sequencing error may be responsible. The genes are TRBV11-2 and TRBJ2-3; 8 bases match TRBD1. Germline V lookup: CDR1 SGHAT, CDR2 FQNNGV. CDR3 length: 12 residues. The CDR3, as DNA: TGTGCCAGCAGCTTAGTGTTCCAGGGGGCGCATTTT. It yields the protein CASSLVFQGAHF.

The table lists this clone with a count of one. For the CDR3, the DNA is TGTGCCAGCTCGCCAAGCGGGAGGCCAGGTAATGAGCAGTTCTTC. Its protein product is CASSPSGRPGNEQFF. This rearrangement joins TRBV18 to TRBJ2-1, with 9 bases lining up with TRBD2. Trimming cost V 6 bases and J 7 bases; bases outside gene matches: 10. Germline-derived CDR1 and CDR2 are KGHSH and LQKENI. The CDR3 is 15 amino acids.

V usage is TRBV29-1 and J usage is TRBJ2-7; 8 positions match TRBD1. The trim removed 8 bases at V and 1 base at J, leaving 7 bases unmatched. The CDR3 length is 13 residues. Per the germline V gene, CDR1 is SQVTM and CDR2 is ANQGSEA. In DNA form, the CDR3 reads TGCAGCTACCGACAGGGGCTATCCTACGAGCAGTACTTC. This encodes CSYRQGLSYEQYF.

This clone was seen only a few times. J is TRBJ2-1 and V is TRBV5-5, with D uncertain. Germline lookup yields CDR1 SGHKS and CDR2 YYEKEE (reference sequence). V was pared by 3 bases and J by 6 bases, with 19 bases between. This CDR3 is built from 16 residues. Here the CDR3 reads CASSYYTEDLLNEQFF. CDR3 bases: TGTGCCAGCAGCTACTATACAGAAGACCTCCTCAATGAGCAGTTCTTC. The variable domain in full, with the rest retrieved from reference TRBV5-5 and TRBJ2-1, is DAGVTQSPTHLIKTRGQQVTLRCSPISGHKSVSWYQQVLGQGPQFIFQYYEKEERGRGNFPDRFSARQFPNYSSELNVNALLLGDSALYLCASSYYTEDLLNEQFFGPGTRLTVL.

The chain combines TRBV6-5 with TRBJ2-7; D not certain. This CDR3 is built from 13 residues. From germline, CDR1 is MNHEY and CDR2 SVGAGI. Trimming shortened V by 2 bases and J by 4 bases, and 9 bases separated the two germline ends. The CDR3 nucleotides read TGTGCCAGCAGTTACGGGCCGACTTACGAGCAGTACTTC. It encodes CASSYGPTYEQYF.

The CDR3 DNA follows: TGTGCCAGTAGTTTTACGGGACTAGCGGGAACCTACGAGCAGTACTTC. Protein sequence: CASSFTGLAGTYEQYF. The rearrangement joins TRBV19 to TRBJ2-7, with 13 bases fitting TRBD2. With V trimmed by 5 bases and J by 2 bases, 6 bases remained unmatched. The CDR3 spans 16 residues. CDR1 and CDR2 (germline): LNHDA, SQIVND (reference sequence).

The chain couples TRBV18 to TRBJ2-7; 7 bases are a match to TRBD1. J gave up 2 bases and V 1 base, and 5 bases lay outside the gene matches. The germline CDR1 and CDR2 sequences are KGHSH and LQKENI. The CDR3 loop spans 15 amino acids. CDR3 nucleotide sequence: TGTGCCAGCTCACCACGGGGACAGTTCCCCTACGAGCAGTACTTC. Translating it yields CASSPRGQFPYEQYF.

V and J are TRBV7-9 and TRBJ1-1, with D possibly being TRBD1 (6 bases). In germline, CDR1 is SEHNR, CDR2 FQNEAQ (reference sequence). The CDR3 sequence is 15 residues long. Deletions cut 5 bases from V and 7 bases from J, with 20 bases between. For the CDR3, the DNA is TGTGCCAGCAGCCTTATAGGACAGCCTTATTATGAAGCTTTCTTT. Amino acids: CASSLIGQPYYEAFF.

The CDR3 DNA sequence: TGTGCCAGCAGCTCAGAGGGACAAACCTACGAGCAGTACTTC. It yields the protein CASSSEGQTYEQYF. The rearrangement joins TRBV7-9 to TRBJ2-7, with D maybe TRBD1 (6 bases). The germline V gene has CDR1 SEHNR and CDR2 FQNEAQ (reference sequence). Between the trimmed V and J ends, which lost 4 bases and 2 bases, there was a span of 12 bases. This CDR3 has 14 amino acids.

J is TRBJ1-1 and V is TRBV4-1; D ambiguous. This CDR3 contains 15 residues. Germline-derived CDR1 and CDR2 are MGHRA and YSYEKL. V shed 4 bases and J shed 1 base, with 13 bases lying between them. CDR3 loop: CASSPLLTANTEAFF. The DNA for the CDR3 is TGCGCCAGCAGCCCTCTCCTGACCGCGAACACTGAAGCTTTCTTT.

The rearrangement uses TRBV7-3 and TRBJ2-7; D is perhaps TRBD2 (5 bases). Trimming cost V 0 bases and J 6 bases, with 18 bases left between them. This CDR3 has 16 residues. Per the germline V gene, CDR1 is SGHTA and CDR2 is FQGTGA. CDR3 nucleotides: TGTGCCAGCAGCTTAACGGTGCTAGGAGGACGTGGCGAGCAGTACTTC. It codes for CASSLTVLGGRGEQYF.

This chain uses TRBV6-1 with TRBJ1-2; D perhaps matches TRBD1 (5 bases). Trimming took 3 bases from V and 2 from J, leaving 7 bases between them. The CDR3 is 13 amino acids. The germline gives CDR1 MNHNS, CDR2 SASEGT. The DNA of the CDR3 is TGTGCCAGCAGTGAGGGACGAAACTATGGCTACACCTTC. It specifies CASSEGRNYGYTF.

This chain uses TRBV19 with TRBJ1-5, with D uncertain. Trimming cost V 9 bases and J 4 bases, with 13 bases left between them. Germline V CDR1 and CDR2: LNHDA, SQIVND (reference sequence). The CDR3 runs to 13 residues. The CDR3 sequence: CASPLDPNQPQHF. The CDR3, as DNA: TGTGCCAGCCCCCTTGACCCTAATCAGCCCCAGCATTTT.

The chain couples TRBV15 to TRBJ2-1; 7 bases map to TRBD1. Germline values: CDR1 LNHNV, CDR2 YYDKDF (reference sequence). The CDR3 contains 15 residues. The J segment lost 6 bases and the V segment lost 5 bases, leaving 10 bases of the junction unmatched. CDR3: CATSFGTAVGNEQFF. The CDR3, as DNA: TGTGCCACCAGCTTCGGGACAGCCGTGGGCAATGAGCAGTTCTTC. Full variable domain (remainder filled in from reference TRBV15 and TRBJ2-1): DAMVIQNPRYQVTQFGKPVTLSCSQTLNHNVMYWYQQKSSQAPKLLFHYYDKDFNNEADTPDNFQSRRPNTSFCFLDIRSPGLGDTAMYLCATSFGTAVGNEQFFGPGTRLTVL.

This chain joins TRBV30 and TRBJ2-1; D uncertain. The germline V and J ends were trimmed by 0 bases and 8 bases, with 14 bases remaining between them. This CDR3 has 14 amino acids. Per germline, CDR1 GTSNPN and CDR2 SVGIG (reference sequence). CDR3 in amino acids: CAWSVSGLPDEQFF. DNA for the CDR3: TGTGCCTGGAGTGTGTCGGGCCTCCCTGATGAGCAGTTCTTC.

CDR3 amino acids: CASTEGRISSTDTQYF. The CDR3 DNA reads TGTGCCAGCACGGAGGGACGGATTTCTAGCACAGATACGCAGTATTTT. The rearrangement uses TRBV7-9 and TRBJ2-3, with a possible D match to TRBD2 (6 bases). The germline V gene encodes CDR1 SEHNR and CDR2 FQNEAQ (reference sequence). Trimming stripped 7 bases from V and 0 bases from J, with 17 bases between. CDR3 length: 16 residues.

The CDR3 DNA sequence: TGTGCCAGCAGCCGTGGGACGGAACTCCGAGATACGCAGTATTTT. Its protein product is CASSRGTELRDTQYF. This sequence joins TRBV14 and TRBJ2-3; the D call may be TRBD1 or TRBD2 (5 bases each). The CDR3 spans 15 residues. Germline V lookup: CDR1 SGHDN, CDR2 FVKESK. V shed 4 bases and J shed 5 bases, with 16 bases lying between them.

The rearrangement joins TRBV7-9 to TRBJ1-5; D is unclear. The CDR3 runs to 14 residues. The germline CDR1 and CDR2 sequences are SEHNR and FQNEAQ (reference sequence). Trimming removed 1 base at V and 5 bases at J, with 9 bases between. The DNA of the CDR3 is TGTGCCAGCAGCTTAGAGGGTGGCTATCAGCCCCAGCATTTT. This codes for CASSLEGGYQPQHF.

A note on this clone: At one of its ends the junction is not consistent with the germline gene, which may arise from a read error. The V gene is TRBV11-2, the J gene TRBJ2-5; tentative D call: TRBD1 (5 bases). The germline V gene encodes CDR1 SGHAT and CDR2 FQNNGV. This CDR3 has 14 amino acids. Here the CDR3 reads CASNLAGKGETQYF. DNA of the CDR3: TGTGCCAGCAACTTAGCAGGGAAAGGAGAGACCCAGTACTTC.

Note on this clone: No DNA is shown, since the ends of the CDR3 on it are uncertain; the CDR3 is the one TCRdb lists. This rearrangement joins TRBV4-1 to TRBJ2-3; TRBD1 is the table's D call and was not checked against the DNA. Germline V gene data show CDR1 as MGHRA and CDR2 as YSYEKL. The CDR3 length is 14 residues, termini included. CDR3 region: CASSQDFGPDTQYF.

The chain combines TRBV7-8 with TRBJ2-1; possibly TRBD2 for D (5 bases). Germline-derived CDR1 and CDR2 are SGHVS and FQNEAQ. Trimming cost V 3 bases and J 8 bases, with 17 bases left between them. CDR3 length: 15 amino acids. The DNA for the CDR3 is TGTGCCAGCAGCTTTAGGAGGAGCCCTGTAGATGAGCAGTTCTTC. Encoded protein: CASSFRRSPVDEQFF.

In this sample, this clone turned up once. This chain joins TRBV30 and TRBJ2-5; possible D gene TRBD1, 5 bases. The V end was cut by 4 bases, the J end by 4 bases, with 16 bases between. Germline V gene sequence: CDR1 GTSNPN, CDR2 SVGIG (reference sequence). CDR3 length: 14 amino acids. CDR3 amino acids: CAWNRGQGGETQYF. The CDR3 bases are TGTGCCTGGAACCGTGGGCAGGGCGGAGAGACCCAGTACTTC.

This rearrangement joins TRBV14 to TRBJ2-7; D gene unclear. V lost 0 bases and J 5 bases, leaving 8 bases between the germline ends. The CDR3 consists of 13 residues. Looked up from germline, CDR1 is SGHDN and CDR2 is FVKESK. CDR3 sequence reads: CASSQDIGNEQYF. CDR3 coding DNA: TGTGCCAGCAGCCAAGATATTGGGAACGAGCAGTACTTC.

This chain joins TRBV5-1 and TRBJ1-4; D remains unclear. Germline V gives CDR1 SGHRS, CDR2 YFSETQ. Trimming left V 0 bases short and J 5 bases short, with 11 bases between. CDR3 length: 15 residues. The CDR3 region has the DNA TGCGCCAGCAGCTTGGCGGTAGGATTCAATGAAAAACTGTTTTTT. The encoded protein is CASSLAVGFNEKLFF.

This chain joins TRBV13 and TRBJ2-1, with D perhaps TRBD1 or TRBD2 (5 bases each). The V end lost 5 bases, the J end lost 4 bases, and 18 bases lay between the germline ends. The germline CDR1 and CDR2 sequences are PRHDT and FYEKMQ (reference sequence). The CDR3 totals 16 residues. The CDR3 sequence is CASSRQGPGKYNEQFF. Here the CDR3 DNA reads TGTGCCAGCAGCCGTCAGGGCCCCGGGAAATACAATGAGCAGTTCTTC. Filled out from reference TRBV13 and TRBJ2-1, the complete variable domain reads AAGVIQSPRHLIKEKRETATLKCYPIPRHDTVYWYQQGPGQDPQFLISFYEKMQSDKGSIPDRFSAQQFSDYHSELNMSSLELGDSALYFCASSRQGPGKYNEQFFGPGTRLTVL.

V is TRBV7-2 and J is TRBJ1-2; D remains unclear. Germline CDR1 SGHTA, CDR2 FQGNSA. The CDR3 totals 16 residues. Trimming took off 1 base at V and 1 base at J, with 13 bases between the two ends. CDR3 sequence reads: CASSLGYSGINYGYTF. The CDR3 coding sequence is TGTGCCAGCAGCTTAGGGTATTCGGGGATTAACTATGGCTACACCTTC.

The CDR3 spells CASSYPEQGPLYGYTF. CDR3 DNA: TGTGCCAGCAGTTACCCCGAACAAGGTCCCCTCTATGGCTACACCTTC. The chain recombines TRBV6-6 with TRBJ1-2; D is undetermined. This CDR3 region has 16 residues. Germline CDR1 and CDR2: MNHNY and SVGAGI (reference sequence). The V end was cut by 2 bases, the J end by 4 bases, with 17 bases between.

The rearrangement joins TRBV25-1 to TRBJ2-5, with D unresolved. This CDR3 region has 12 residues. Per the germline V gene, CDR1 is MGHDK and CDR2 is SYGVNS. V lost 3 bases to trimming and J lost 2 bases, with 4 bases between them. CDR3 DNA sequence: TGTGCCAGCAGTGAGGAACAAGAGACCCAGTACTTC. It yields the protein CASSEEQETQYF. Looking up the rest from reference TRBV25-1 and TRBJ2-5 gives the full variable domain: EADIYQTPRYLVIGTGKKITLECSQTMGHDKMYWYQQDPGMELHLIHYSYGVNSTEKGDLSSESTVSRIRTEHFPLTLESARPSHTSQYLCASSEEQETQYFGPGTRLLVL.

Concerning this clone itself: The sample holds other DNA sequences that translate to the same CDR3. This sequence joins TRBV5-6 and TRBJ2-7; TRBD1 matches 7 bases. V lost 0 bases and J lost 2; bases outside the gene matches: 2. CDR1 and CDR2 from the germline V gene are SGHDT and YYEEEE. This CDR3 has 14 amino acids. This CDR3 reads CASSLGQGAYEQYF. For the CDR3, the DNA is TGTGCCAGCAGCTTGGGACAGGGAGCCTACGAGCAGTACTTC.

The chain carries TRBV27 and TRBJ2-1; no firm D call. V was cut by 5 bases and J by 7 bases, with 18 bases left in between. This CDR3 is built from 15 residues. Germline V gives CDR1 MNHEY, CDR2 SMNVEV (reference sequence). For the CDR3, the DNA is TGTGCCAGCAGTCCCAGCGTCAGAACTGTGAATGAGCAGTTCTTC. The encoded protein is CASSPSVRTVNEQFF.